This T cell receptor (beta chain) was observed in a study of T cell changes during pregnancy in multiple sclerosis. TCRdb's table, derived via immunoSEQ multiplex PCR, lists solely in-frame clones and lacks some. The data show tens of thousands of clones, 89% seen once. The V segment lost 4 bases and the J segment 9 bases; nucleotides outside the gene matches: 10. The length of the CDR3 is 15 residues. Germline lookup yields CDR1 SGHRS and CDR2 YFSETQ. This clone has more than one count but fewer than ten. Material: peripheral blood, obtained after pregnancy. The V call is TRBV5-1, the J call TRBJ1-6, with TRBD1 identical over 7 bases. This receptor was taken from a female donor with multiple sclerosis, enrolled in a pregnancy study. CDR3: CASSLETGLGSPLHF. Here the CDR3 DNA reads TGCGCCAGCAGCCTCGAGACAGGGTTGGGTTCACCCCTCCACTTT.